A selection of T cell receptor beta chains follows, all from one sample in a study of radiotherapy plus CTLA-4 blockade in lung cancer. The assay was immunoSEQ multiplex PCR, and TCRdb's table has in-frame clones only and misses some. The sample includes roughly 120,000 clones, about four fifths of them seen just once. Source: peripheral blood, taken from a patient treated with radiotherapy plus ipilimumab. The receptor source for this set is a human donor with non-small cell lung cancer who had a partial response to radiotherapy plus ipilimumab. CDR3s include the opening cysteine and the closing phenylalanine or tryptophan. The D gene is left open where the match is weak. Part of the rows lack a size; the others show once, few, many or a class for expanded clones.

CDR3aa: CASSSPGPKGGETQYF
CDR3nt: TGTGCCAGCAGCTCTCCGGGACCTAAAGGGGGAGAGACCCAGTACTTC
d_gene: .
j_gene: TRBJ2-5
abundance: .
v_gene: TRBV5-4

CDR3aa: CASRQGARGTGELFF
CDR3nt: TGCGCCAGCAGACAGGGGGCTAGGGGCACCGGGGAGCTGTTTTTT
d_gene: TRBD1
j_gene: TRBJ2-2
abundance: .
v_gene: TRBV10-2

CDR3aa: CASSLSKGLELQFF
CDR3nt: TGTGCCAGCAGTTTATCGAAGGGACTAGAATTGCAGTTCTTC
d_gene: TRBD2
j_gene: TRBJ2-1
abundance: .
v_gene: TRBV27

CDR3aa: CASSLRQGETQYF
CDR3nt: TGTGCCAGCTCACTTCGACAGGGAGAGACCCAGTACTTC
d_gene: TRBD1
j_gene: TRBJ2-5
abundance: .
v_gene: TRBV18

CDR3aa: CASSFQGASTDTQYF
CDR3nt: TGTGCCAGCAGCTTTCAGGGTGCTAGCACAGATACGCAGTATTTT
d_gene: .
j_gene: TRBJ2-3
abundance: .
v_gene: TRBV9

CDR3aa: CASSLGPGDTQYF
CDR3nt: TGTGCCAGCAGCTTAGGTCCAGGGGATACGCAGTATTTT
d_gene: .
j_gene: TRBJ2-3
abundance: .
v_gene: TRBV7-3

CDR3aa: CASSLGVQGARKLFF
CDR3nt: TGTGCCAGCAGCTTGGGGGTCCAGGGGGCGAGAAAACTGTTTTTT
d_gene: TRBD1
j_gene: TRBJ1-4
abundance: .
v_gene: TRBV5-8

CDR3aa: CASSRPTGGARGNTIYF
CDR3nt: TGTGCCAGCAGTAGGCCGACAGGGGGCGCGCGTGGAAACACCATATATTTT
d_gene: TRBD1
j_gene: TRBJ1-3
abundance: .
v_gene: TRBV28

CDR3aa: CASSRDSPETQYF
CDR3nt: TGTGCCAGCAGCCGGGACAGCCCAGAGACCCAGTACTTC
d_gene: TRBD1
j_gene: TRBJ2-5
abundance: .
v_gene: TRBV5-8

CDR3aa: CASSYPDVRVSLGYTF
CDR3nt: TGTGCCAGCAGTTACCCTGATGTGAGGGTTAGTCTTGGCTACACCTTC
d_gene: .
j_gene: TRBJ1-2
abundance: .
v_gene: TRBV6-5

CDR3aa: CASRSVPNQPQHF
CDR3nt: TGTGCCAGCAGATCAGTCCCCAATCAGCCCCAGCATTTT
d_gene: .
j_gene: TRBJ1-5
abundance: .
v_gene: TRBV6-6

CDR3aa: CASSYQLAGGRRDTDTQYF
CDR3nt: TGTGCCAGCAGTTACCAATTAGCGGGAGGGCGACGGGACACAGATACGCAGTATTTT
d_gene: TRBD2
j_gene: TRBJ2-3
abundance: .
v_gene: TRBV28

CDR3aa: CASSLSRDIPTGELFF
CDR3nt: TGTGCCAGCAGTTTATCCCGGGACATACCGACCGGGGAGCTGTTTTTT
d_gene: .
j_gene: TRBJ2-2
abundance: few
v_gene: TRBV28

CDR3aa: CASSGRGGLISTDTQYF
CDR3nt: TGTGCCAGCAGTGGAAGGGGGGGTTTAATTAGCACAGATACGCAGTATTTT
d_gene: .
j_gene: TRBJ2-3
abundance: .
v_gene: TRBV6-1

CDR3aa: CASSPTGTQRTEAFF
CDR3nt: TGTGCCAGCAGCCCAACCGGGACACAAAGAACTGAAGCTTTCTTT
d_gene: .
j_gene: TRBJ1-1
abundance: few
v_gene: TRBV6-4

CDR3aa: CASRVTGGSYEQYF
CDR3nt: TGTGCCAGTAGAGTGACAGGGGGTTCCTACGAGCAGTACTTC
d_gene: TRBD1
j_gene: TRBJ2-7
abundance: .
v_gene: TRBV19

CDR3aa: CASSQTSRNEQFF
CDR3nt: TGCGCCAGCAGCCAAACTTCGAGGAATGAGCAGTTCTTC
d_gene: .
j_gene: TRBJ2-1
abundance: .
v_gene: TRBV4-3

CDR3aa: CASSQDAVGVAAEAFF
CDR3nt: TGCGCCAGCAGCCAAGATGCGGTGGGAGTGGCCGCTGAAGCTTTCTTT
d_gene: .
j_gene: TRBJ1-1
abundance: .
v_gene: TRBV4-3

CDR3aa: CASSLDGLNQPQHF
CDR3nt: TGCGCCAGCAGCTTGGATGGCCTGAATCAGCCCCAGCATTTT
d_gene: .
j_gene: TRBJ1-5
abundance: .
v_gene: TRBV5-1

CDR3aa: CASSLSSSGRAGEQFF
CDR3nt: TGTGCCAGCAGTTTATCCTCTAGCGGGAGGGCCGGCGAGCAGTTCTTC
d_gene: TRBD2
j_gene: TRBJ2-1
abundance: .
v_gene: TRBV28